The present T cell receptor beta chain was sequenced within a study of shared clonotypes between healthy human individuals. Looking at the study overall: Each donor's CD4 naive and CD4 memory cells filled three plates apiece, CD8 naive two, and CD8 memory one.

With respect to this clone: The target antigen is unknown.

Study-wide results and caveats: Generation probability values for non-shared clonotypes were lower than those for clonotypes shared by all four donors.

Germline assignment: CDR1 SGHRS and CDR2 YFSETQ. This CDR3 contains 20 residues. The junction had 14 bases not matched to a gene; V was cut back by 2 bases and J by 3 bases. TCRdb's copy holds only in-frame clones and misses some; the assay was immunoSEQ multiplex PCR. The table includes around 550,000 clones, roughly 95% detected once. The sequenced material came from naive CD4+ T cells sorted from blood. Sample subset: CD45RA+ positively selected. The rearrangement uses TRBV5-1 and TRBJ2-3, with TRBD2 matching 14 bases. The sequence was obtained from a woman aged 25 to 39 in good health. CDR3 DNA: TGCGCCAGCAGCTTACCAGAACCGGGACTAGCGGGAGTGGGGACAGATACGCAGTATTTT. It is translated as CASSLPEPGLAGVGTDTQYF.